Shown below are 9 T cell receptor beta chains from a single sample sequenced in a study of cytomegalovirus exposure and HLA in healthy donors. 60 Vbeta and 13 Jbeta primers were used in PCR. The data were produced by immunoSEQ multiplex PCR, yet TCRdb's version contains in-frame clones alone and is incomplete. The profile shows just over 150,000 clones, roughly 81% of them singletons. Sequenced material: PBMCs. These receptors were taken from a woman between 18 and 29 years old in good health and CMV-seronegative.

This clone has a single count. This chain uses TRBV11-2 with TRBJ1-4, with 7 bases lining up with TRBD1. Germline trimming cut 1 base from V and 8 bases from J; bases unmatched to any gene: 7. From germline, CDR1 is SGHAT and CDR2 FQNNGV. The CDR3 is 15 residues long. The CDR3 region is CASSLGRGPREKLFF. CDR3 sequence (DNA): TGTGCCAGCAGCTTAGGAAGGGGGCCAAGGGAAAAACTGTTTTTT.

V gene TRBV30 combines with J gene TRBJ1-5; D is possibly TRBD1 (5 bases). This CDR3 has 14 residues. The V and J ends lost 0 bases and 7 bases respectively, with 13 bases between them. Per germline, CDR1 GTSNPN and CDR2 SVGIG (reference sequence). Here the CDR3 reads CAWSVDSSGQPQHF. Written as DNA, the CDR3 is TGTGCCTGGAGTGTAGACAGTTCAGGACAGCCCCAGCATTTT.

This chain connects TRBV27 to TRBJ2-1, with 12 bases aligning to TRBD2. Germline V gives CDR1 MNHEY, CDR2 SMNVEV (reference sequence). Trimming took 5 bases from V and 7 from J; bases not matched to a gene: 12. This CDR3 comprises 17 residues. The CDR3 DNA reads TGTGCCAGCAGTATCATACCGCTAGCGGGAGGGCCTAATGAGCAGTTCTTC. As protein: CASSIIPLAGGPNEQFF.

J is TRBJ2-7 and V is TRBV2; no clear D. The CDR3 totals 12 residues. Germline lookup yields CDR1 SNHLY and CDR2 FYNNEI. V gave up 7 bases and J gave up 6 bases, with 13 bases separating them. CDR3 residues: CASTDLRTEQYF. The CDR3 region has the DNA TGTGCCAGCACTGATCTGAGAACCGAGCAGTACTTC. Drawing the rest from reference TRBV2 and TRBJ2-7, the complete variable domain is EPEVTQTPSHQVTQMGQEVILRCVPISNHLYFYWYRQILGQKVEFLVSFYNNEISEKSEIFDDQFSVERPDGSNFTLKIRSTKLEDSAMYFCASTDLRTEQYFGPGTRLTVT.

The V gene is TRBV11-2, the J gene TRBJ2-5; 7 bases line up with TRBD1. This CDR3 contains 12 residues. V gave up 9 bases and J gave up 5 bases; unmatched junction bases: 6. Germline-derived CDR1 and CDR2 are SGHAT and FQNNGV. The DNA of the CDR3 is TGTGCCAGTACGGGACAGTTTGAGACCCAGTACTTC. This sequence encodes CASTGQFETQYF.

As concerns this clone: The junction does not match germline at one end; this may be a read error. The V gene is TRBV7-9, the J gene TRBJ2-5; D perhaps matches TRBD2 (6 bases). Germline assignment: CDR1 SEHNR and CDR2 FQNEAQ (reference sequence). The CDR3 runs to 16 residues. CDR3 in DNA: TGTTCCAGCAGCTTAGAGTCGTCTACACACGGGGGGACCCAGTACTTC. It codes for CSSSLESSTHGGTQYF. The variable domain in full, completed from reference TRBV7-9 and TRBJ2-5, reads DTGVSQNPRHKITKRGQNVTFRCDPISEHNRLYWYRQTLGQGPEFLTYFQNEAQLEKSRLLSDRFSAERPKGSFSTLEIQRTEQGDSAMYLCSSSLESSTHGGTQYFGPGTRLLVL.

The CDR3 spells CASSQKLGQGNDQPQHF. CDR3 sequence (DNA): TGTGCCAGCAGCCAGAAACTAGGACAGGGGAATGATCAGCCCCAGCATTTT. This chain links TRBV4-2 with TRBJ1-5; 9 bases match TRBD1. V shed 3 bases, J shed 5 bases, and the junction held 11 bases outside the gene matches. Germline V gene data show CDR1 as LGHNA and CDR2 as YNFKEQ. This CDR3 comprises 17 residues.

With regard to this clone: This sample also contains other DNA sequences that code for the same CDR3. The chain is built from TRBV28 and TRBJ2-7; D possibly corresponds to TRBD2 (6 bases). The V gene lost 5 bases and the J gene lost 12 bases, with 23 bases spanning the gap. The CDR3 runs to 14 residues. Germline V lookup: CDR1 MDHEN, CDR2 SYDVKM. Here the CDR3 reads CASSLSVGPREAYF. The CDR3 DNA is TGTGCCAGCAGTCTATCCGTCGGTCCAAGGGAGGCGTACTTC.

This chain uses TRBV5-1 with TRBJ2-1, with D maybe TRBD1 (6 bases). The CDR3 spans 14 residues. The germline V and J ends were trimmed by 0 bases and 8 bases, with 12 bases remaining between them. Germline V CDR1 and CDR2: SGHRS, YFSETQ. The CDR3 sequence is CASSLGTGPDEQFF. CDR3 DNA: TGCGCCAGCAGCTTGGGAACAGGGCCCGATGAGCAGTTCTTC.